A selection of T cell receptor beta chains follows, all from one sample in a study of T-cell reconstitution after alpha-beta-depleted transplantation in children. MiXCR, applied by TCRdb to the PCR reads, yields one record per CDR3 protein. The table lists tens of thousands of distinct CDR3 sequences, 5.8% of them singletons, with around 30% in the top ten. The sequenced sample was PBMCs, mostly from graft donor cells, obtained 60 days after TCRalphabeta/CD19-depleted stem cell transplant. The receptors were sampled from a female patient aged 2-10 years who had a stem cell transplant for aplastic anemia, so the T cells may come from the graft donor. Both conserved end residues are part of each CDR3. A D gene is named only where the DNA matches it firmly. Not all rows give a size; the values are once, few, many and, for expanded clones, a class.

DNA,CDR3,V,size,D,J
TGTGCCAGCAGCGTCACGGATGGCTACACCTTC,CASSVTDGYTF,TRBV28,many,-,TRBJ1-2
TGCAGTGCTAACGCGGGGAGCACAGATACGCAGTATTTT,CSANAGSTDTQYF,TRBV20-1,many,-,TRBJ2-3
TGTGCCAGCAGTTTCGGTCGCGGCTCCTACAATGAGCAGTTCTTC,CASSFGRGSYNEQFF,TRBV12-3/TRBV12-4,many,-,TRBJ2-1
TGTGCCATCAGTGGCCGACTAGCGGTTCAAGAGACCCAGTACTTC,CAISGRLAVQETQYF,TRBV10-3,many,TRBD2,TRBJ2-5
TGTGCCAGCAGTGAGAGGCTCACTAACAATGAGCAGTTCTTC,CASSERLTNNEQFF,TRBV2,few,-,TRBJ2-1
TGTGCCAGCAGCCAAGCCGGGCTAGCGCCGAACATTCAGTACTTC,CASSQAGLAPNIQYF,TRBV3-1,many,-,TRBJ2-4
TGTGCCAGCAGTTTAGACGGAGGCTACGAGCAGTACTTC,CASSLDGGYEQYF,TRBV12-3/TRBV12-4,many,-,TRBJ2-7
TGTGCCACCAGTGACTCCAGGACTAGCGGGGAGACCCAGTACTTC,CATSDSRTSGETQYF,TRBV24-1,once,TRBD2,TRBJ2-5
TGTGCCAGCAGTTCCAGGACTAGGTTCGGTGAGCAGTTCTTC,CASSSRTRFGEQFF,TRBV6-5,many,TRBD2,TRBJ2-1
TGTGCCAGCAGCCAAGGGGCAGCGTACCAAGAGACCCAGTACTTC,CASSQGAAYQETQYF,TRBV4-2,many,-,TRBJ2-5
TGCGCCAGCAGCTTGTGGCAGGGAGGGGAGACCCAGTACTTC,CASSLWQGGETQYF,TRBV5-1,-,TRBD2,TRBJ2-5
TGCAGTGCTAGAGATGGTCAGTTGACCTACAATGAGCAGTTCTTC,CSARDGQLTYNEQFF,TRBV20-1,many,-,TRBJ2-1
TGTGCCAGCAACCACGGACAGCCTGGCTATGGCTACACCTTC,CASNHGQPGYGYTF,TRBV3-1,many,-,TRBJ1-2
TGTGCCAGCAGCGTGACCAGGGGGCAGCCCCAGCATTTT,CASSVTRGQPQHF,TRBV9,many,TRBD1,TRBJ1-5
TGTGCCAGCACACTTTTGACTAGCGGGACGACAGATACGCAGTATTTT,CASTLLTSGTTDTQYF,TRBV7-9,many,TRBD2,TRBJ2-3
TGTGCCAGCTCACCACCGACAGGGGGTTTCGATACGCAGTATTTT,CASSPPTGGFDTQYF,TRBV18,many,TRBD1,TRBJ2-3
TGCGCCAGCAGCTTGCAAGGGTATAGCAATCAGCCCCAGCATTTT,CASSLQGYSNQPQHF,TRBV5-1,many,-,TRBJ1-5
TGTGCCAGCAGCTTTTGGGGACCCCCCTACGAGCAGTACTTC,CASSFWGPPYEQYF,TRBV5-4,few,-,TRBJ2-7
TGTGCCAGCAGTCCTTTTCCCTACGAGCAGTACTTC,CASSPFPYEQYF,TRBV28,many,-,TRBJ2-7
TGTGCCAGCAGCTTATTTGTCAGTGGTTGGAGGCAGGCGGGGGGTGGCACTGAAGCTTTCTTT,CASSLFVSGWRQAGGGTEAFF,TRBV7-8,many,-,TRBJ1-1
TGTGGGGGAGCTGAGCAGTTCTTC,CGGAEQFF,TRBV7-3,many,-,TRBJ2-1
TGTGCCAGCAGCCAAGGGATAAGCCGGCAGGTGCGGCACGAGCAGTACTTC,CASSQGISRQVRHEQYF,TRBV3-1,-,-,TRBJ2-7
TGCAGTGCTAGAGATCCTAGCGGAGCGAACACCGGGGAGCTGTTTTTT,CSARDPSGANTGELFF,TRBV20-1,many,TRBD2,TRBJ2-2
TGTGCCAGCAGCCTTAGAGTCGGGGACGAGCAGTACTTC,CASSLRVGDEQYF,TRBV13,many,-,TRBJ2-7
TGTGCCAGCAGCCGAGGGGGGGGGCGGTTGAATGAGCAGTTCTTC,CASSRGGGRLNEQFF,TRBV12-3/TRBV12-4,many,-,TRBJ2-1
TGTGCCAGCAGTAAGACAGGGGCCCACTCCTACGAGCAGTACTTC,CASSKTGAHSYEQYF,TRBV27,medium-sized,TRBD1,TRBJ2-7
TGCAGTGCCAACGACAGAACAAACTATGGCTACACCTTC,CSANDRTNYGYTF,TRBV20-1,many,-,TRBJ1-2
TGTGCCAGCAGTTTAGGACAGGGGTCCGCTCTTGGGCAGTACTTC,CASSLGQGSALGQYF,TRBV28,many,TRBD1,TRBJ2-7
TGCGCCAGCAGCTCCCAGGGGGCGACTCCCGAGCAGTACTTC,CASSSQGATPEQYF,TRBV5-1,many,TRBD1,TRBJ2-7
TGTGCCAGCAGCCTTGGAGGGGCCCAACAAGAGACCCAGTACTTC,CASSLGGAQQETQYF,TRBV11-3,many,-,TRBJ2-5
TGTGCCAGCAGTGTGGATGTGGGGGCCCCGGTCCAAGAGACCCAGTACTTC,CASSVDVGAPVQETQYF,TRBV6-1,many,-,TRBJ2-5
TGTGCCAGCAGCTTAACAGGGAACACAGATACGCAGTATTTT,CASSLTGNTDTQYF,TRBV7-9,many,-,TRBJ2-3
TGCAGTGCTGGTTCAGGGGATCAAGAGACCCAGTACTTC,CSAGSGDQETQYF,TRBV20-1,few,-,TRBJ2-5
TGTGCCAGCTCACCCATGTTAAGTGACGCGGGGGGCAACGTCCTGACTTTC,CASSPMLSDAGGNVLTF,TRBV18,few,TRBD2,TRBJ2-6
TGTGCCAGCAGGGGCGCTATCCCCCCCAATGAGCAGTTCTTC,CASRGAIPPNEQFF,TRBV6-5,many,-,TRBJ2-1
TGTGCCAGCAGCTTGCGCCAGGGGGATGGCTACACCTTC,CASSLRQGDGYTF,TRBV5-6,many,TRBD1,TRBJ1-2
TGTGCCAGCAGTTTAGGGGGGACCCCCCACGAGCAGTACTTC,CASSLGGTPHEQYF,TRBV12-3/TRBV12-4,many,-,TRBJ2-7
TGCGCCAGCAGCTTACGGCTAGCGGAGGAGTGGGTCGAGACCCAGTACTTC,CASSLRLAEEWVETQYF,TRBV5-1,many,TRBD2,TRBJ2-5
TGTGCCAGCAGTGAGCAGCCGAGCGGGGGCCCCTACGAGCAGTACTTC,CASSEQPSGGPYEQYF,TRBV6-1,many,TRBD2,TRBJ2-7
TGTGCCAGCAGCTTCCGACTAGCGGGAGTTAATGAGCAGTTCTTC,CASSFRLAGVNEQFF,TRBV11-2,few,TRBD2,TRBJ2-1
TGTGCCAGCAGCGTAGATCCGCTCCTGAACACTGAAGCTTTCTTT,CASSVDPLLNTEAFF,TRBV9,many,-,TRBJ1-1
TGTGCCAGCAGTAAGGCAGGCTACAATGAGCAGTTCTTC,CASSKAGYNEQFF,TRBV7-3,many,-,TRBJ2-1
TGCAGCGTTGGGAACAGGGGATCGAACACTGAAGCTTTCTTT,CSVGNRGSNTEAFF,TRBV29-1,many,TRBD1,TRBJ1-1
TGTGCCACCAGTGATGCACTAGCGGGAGCGCTTGAGCAGTTCTTC,CATSDALAGALEQFF,TRBV24-1,many,TRBD2,TRBJ2-1
TGTGCCAGCAGCGCAGGAGGGGCCTGGGGAAGAGGCTACACCTTC,CASSAGGAWGRGYTF,TRBV14,-,-,TRBJ1-2
TGTGCCAGCAGCCAAGGGACAGGGGGCTACAATGAGCAGTTCTTC,CASSQGTGGYNEQFF,TRBV3-1,many,TRBD1,TRBJ2-1
TGTGCCAGCAGTTCCCGGAGCCGGGACACTGAAGCTTTCTTT,CASSSRSRDTEAFF,TRBV12-3/TRBV12-4,many,-,TRBJ1-1
TGTGCCAGCAGTTATTTATACGAGCAGTACTTC,CASSYLYEQYF,TRBV6-2/TRBV6-3,few,-,TRBJ2-7
TGTGCCAGCAGCTTTGGGACCGGGCCATCGGGGCCCCAGCATTTT,CASSFGTGPSGPQHF,TRBV7-8,few,-,TRBJ1-5
TGTGCCAGCAGCCAAGAGGTCCTCGTCGCCGGACTAGCGGGGGGCACAGATACGCAGTATTTT,CASSQEVLVAGLAGGTDTQYF,TRBV4-2,many,TRBD2,TRBJ2-3